Described below is a single T cell receptor beta chain sequence and its context. This record belongs to a study of blood T cell repertoires in COVID-19. Authors' processing steps: Nucleated cell number was recorded as an estimate derived from reference gene primer amplification. The protocol was immunoSEQ multiplex PCR, while the TCRdb copy is restricted to in-frame clones and leaves out a portion. V, J and clone size are taken as reported in that table, and D and trimming were inferred from the DNA itself. This sample yields approximately 150,000 clones, of which approximately 80% are seen a single time; approximately 17% belongs to the top ten. Trimming stripped 0 bases from V and 7 bases from J, with 6 bases between. The CDR3 is 12 amino acids. Germline V gives CDR1 SGHDN, CDR2 FVKESK.

Sample: peripheral blood. The TCR originated in a man in his fifties with acute or convalescent COVID-19. The gene calls are TRBV14 and TRBJ1-2; D call uncertain. For the CDR3, the DNA is TGTGCCAGCAGCCAAGACTGGAGTGGCTACACCTTC. As protein: CASSQDWSGYTF.